The T cell receptor beta chain described here comes from a study of blood T cells in healthy people across ages. In germline, CDR1 is SGHVS, CDR2 FNYEAQ. The CDR3 totals 17 residues. V dropped 6 bases and J dropped 0; count of bases not matched to a gene: 4. A sample-barcoded 5' primer and a J-beta primer mix were used in a second PCR of roughly 6 to 11 cycles. Each of the cDNA molecules was tagged by a template-switch adaptor with 12 random nucleotides. TCRdb itself ran the 5' RACE reads through MiXCR, one entry per CDR3 protein. The sample includes a few hundred thousand distinct CDR3 sequences, roughly half of them seen just once.

The sequenced sample consisted of blood. This rearrangement joins TRBV7-6 to TRBJ2-6; 11 bases match TRBD1. The sequence was collected from a man aged 60 to 75 in good health. The CDR3 bases are TGTGCCAGCAGGGGGACAGGGGGGCCCTCTGGGGCCAACGTCCTGACTTTC. It codes for CASRGTGGPSGANVLTF.